This TCR beta chain was profiled in a study of read filtering for tumor transcriptome and immune sequencing. This clonotype appeared a few times. This likely traces to a read error, being one base from a far larger clone. This library used around 400 ng RNA and molecular barcoded adaptors spanning alpha/delta and beta/gamma chains. TCRdb reprocessed the reads with MiXCR, giving one entry per CDR3 protein. The profile shows 35,000 to 55,000 distinct CDR3 sequences, roughly 12% of them singletons. Per the germline V gene, CDR1 is SGHAT and CDR2 is FQNNGV. This CDR3 spans 15 amino acids. The source of this sequence is a donor at least 40 years old with multiple myeloma. The V call is TRBV11-2, the J call TRBJ2-1, with TRBD2 matching 11 bases. Sequencing used a population of CD138-negative cells sorted from bone marrow. The CDR3 DNA follows: TGTGCCAGCAGCTTCTTGAAGCTAGCGGGAGGCTACGAGCTCTTC. It is translated as CASSFLKLAGGYELF. Drawing the rest from reference TRBV11-2 and TRBJ2-1, the complete variable domain is EAGVAQSPRYKIIEKRQSVAFWCNPISGHATLYWYQQILGQGPKLLIQFQNNGVVDDSQLPKDRFSAERLKGVDSTLKIQPAKLEDSAVYLCASSFLKLAGGYELFGPGTRLTVL.